This T cell receptor (beta chain) was captured by sequencing in a study of blood T cell repertoires in COVID-19. The study drew participants aged about 18 to 90 years from about two dozen US areas. V was cut by 4 bases and J by 0 bases, with 9 bases left in between. Germline V CDR1 and CDR2: SEHNR, FQNEAQ (reference sequence). This CDR3 is 14 amino acids long. Profiling relied on immunoSEQ multiplex PCR, and the TCRdb table lists in-frame clones only, not all of them. Altogether approximately 190,000 clones are present, 82% being singletons, with the ten largest covering under 6.5%. V and J are TRBV7-9 and TRBJ1-1; D not resolved. The specimen sequenced was PBMCs or T cells enriched from blood (not recorded which). The TCR originated in a woman aged 60 to 75 with acute COVID-19. The CDR3 here is CASSSGWMNTEAFF. CDR3 coding DNA: TGTGCCAGCAGCTCGGGGTGGATGAACACTGAAGCTTTCTTT.